The 23 T cell receptor beta chains below come from one sample, sequenced in a study of blood T cell repertoires in COVID-19. This table comes from immunoSEQ multiplex PCR, and its TCRdb copy is limited to in-frame clones, with some not included. The repertoire consists of about 200,000 clones, with more than 70% occurring once and the leading ten covering 15% to 20%. Material: peripheral blood. Receptors were obtained from a person aged 70 to 85 with COVID-19, enrolled during active disease.

The J gene is TRBJ1-6, the V gene TRBV6-5; D might be TRBD1 (6 bases). This CDR3 region has 15 residues. V was cut by 4 bases and J by 6 bases, with 13 bases left in between. The germline V gene encodes CDR1 MNHEY and CDR2 SVGAGI. CDR3 nucleotide sequence: TGTGCCAGCAGTTCTCGGATACAGGGTAATTCACCCCTCCACTTT. Translated: CASSSRIQGNSPLHF.

The chain uses TRBV28 and TRBJ1-2; D is undetermined. Germline CDR1 reads MDHEN; CDR2 reads SYDVKM. V was shortened by 1 base and J by 0 bases, with 9 bases between the two germline ends. The CDR3 length is 15 residues. CDR3: CASSLFTASNYGYTF. The DNA of the CDR3 is TGTGCCAGCAGTTTATTCACTGCTTCTAACTATGGCTACACCTTC.

J is TRBJ1-1 and V is TRBV6-5; no clear D. The ends were cut back, 6 bases at V and 0 bases at J, with 8 bases in the middle. The CDR3 spans 13 residues. CDR1 is MNHEY and CDR2 is SVGAGI in the germline V gene. The CDR3 region is CASRKHLNTEAFF. Written as DNA, the CDR3 is TGTGCCAGCAGGAAACACCTGAACACTGAAGCTTTCTTT.

The rearrangement links TRBV30 to TRBJ2-7, with D unclear. This CDR3 spans 14 amino acids. Germline loops: CDR1 GTSNPN, CDR2 SVGIG (reference sequence). V lost 0 bases and J lost 2, with 11 bases in between. For the CDR3, the DNA is TGTGCCTGGAGTGTCGCGGCGACTCCCTACGAGCAGTACTTC. Encoded protein: CAWSVAATPYEQYF.

The gene calls are TRBV7-9 and TRBJ1-5; the D is unclear. CDR3 length: 13 residues. CDR1 is SEHNR, CDR2 FQNEAQ, per germline (reference sequence). The V end lost 0 bases, the J end lost 5 bases, and 5 bases lay between the germline ends. CDR3 loop: CASSLATDQPQHF. The CDR3 DNA is TGTGCCAGCAGCTTAGCGACTGATCAGCCCCAGCATTTT.

The chain combines TRBV6-2 or TRBV6-3 with TRBJ2-2, with 10 bases that match TRBD2. Germline CDR1 MNHEY, CDR2 SVGEGT. The CDR3 has 18 amino acids. V trimming: 1 base; J trimming: 5 bases; junction bases outside the gene matches: 10. The chain's CDR3 is CASSYWLAGAWLTGELFF. The CDR3 DNA follows: TGTGCCAGCAGTTACTGGCTAGCGGGAGCGTGGTTGACCGGGGAGCTGTTTTTT.

The V and J genes are TRBV5-1 and TRBJ1-1; 7 nucleotides align to TRBD1. Germline trimming cut 1 base from V and 1 base from J; bases unmatched to any gene: 1. This CDR3 has 14 amino acids. CDR1 is SGHRS, CDR2 YFSETQ, per germline. This chain's CDR3 is CASSLPGGNTEAFF. The CDR3 bases are TGCGCCAGCAGCTTGCCAGGGGGGAACACTGAAGCTTTCTTT.

The J gene is TRBJ1-2, the V gene TRBV7-3; TRBD1 matches at 9 bases. From germline, CDR1 is SGHTA and CDR2 FQGTGA. CDR3 length: 13 amino acids. Trimming cost V 5 bases and J 5 bases; bases outside gene matches: 3. In DNA, the CDR3 is TGTGCCAGCAGCCCGGGGACAGGGTATGGCTACACCTTC. Translation gives CASSPGTGYGYTF.

The gene calls are TRBV29-1 and TRBJ2-5; perhaps TRBD1 as D (6 bases). Germline V gives CDR1 SQVTM, CDR2 ANQGSEA. The CDR3 extends over 11 amino acids. The V and J ends lost 6 bases and 4 bases respectively, with 9 bases between them. The CDR3 reads CSVVRGETQYF. The CDR3 DNA follows: TGCAGCGTCGTCAGGGGAGAGACCCAGTACTTC.

This clone has just one count. The rearrangement links TRBV7-6 to TRBJ1-4; D is unresolved. V was cut by 5 bases and J by 8 bases, with 18 bases left in between. The CDR3 runs to 15 residues. The germline gives CDR1 SGHVS, CDR2 FNYEAQ. CDR3 nucleotide sequence: TGTGCCAGCAGCCTAAACCAGGATCTGCGAGAAAAACTGTTTTTT. Translation: CASSLNQDLREKLFF. Supplemented by reference TRBV7-6 and TRBJ1-4, the full variable domain reads GAGVSQSPRYKVTKRGQDVALRCDPISGHVSLYWYRQALGQGPEFLTYFNYEAQQDKSGLPNDRFSAERPEGSISTLTIQRTEQRDSAMYRCASSLNQDLREKLFFGSGTQLSVL.

This chain links TRBV15 with TRBJ2-7; tentative D call: TRBD2 (6 bases). Germline CDR1 and CDR2: LNHNV and YYDKDF (reference sequence). V lost 0 bases, J lost 4 bases, and 7 bases lay in between. The CDR3 is 13 residues long. The CDR3, as DNA: TGTGCCACCAGCAGAGACGGGAGATACGAGCAGTACTTC. The encoded protein is CATSRDGRYEQYF.

The chain carries TRBV27 and TRBJ2-2; D not certain. This CDR3 has 15 residues. The V gene lost 0 bases and the J gene lost 3 bases, with 8 bases spanning the gap. Germline CDR1 reads MNHEY; CDR2 reads SMNVEV (reference sequence). CDR3 residues: CASSLSLSYTGELFF. CDR3 DNA sequence: TGTGCCAGCAGTTTATCGTTATCCTACACCGGGGAGCTGTTTTTT.

The CDR3 nucleotides read TGCGCCAGCAGCTTGGCAGGGGGTAGAGGAAACACCATATATTTT. It translates to CASSLAGGRGNTIYF. This chain connects TRBV5-1 to TRBJ1-3, with TRBD1 identical over 7 bases. The CDR3 consists of 15 residues. Germline V CDR1 and CDR2: SGHRS, YFSETQ. Trimming took 0 bases from V and 4 from J; bases not matched to a gene: 4. Full variable domain (outside the CDR3, taken from reference TRBV5-1 and TRBJ1-3): KAGVTQTPRYLIKTRGQQVTLSCSPISGHRSVSWYQQTPGQGLQFLFEYFSETQRNKGNFPGRFSGRQFSNSRSEMNVSTLELGDSALYLCASSLAGGRGNTIYFGEGSWLTVV.

This clone was picked up a small number of times. The CDR3 loop is CASSWTSGSFEQFF. CDR3 coding DNA: TGTGCCAGCAGTTGGACTAGCGGGAGTTTTGAGCAGTTCTTC. J is TRBJ2-1 and V is TRBV6-2 or TRBV6-3; 13 bases map to TRBD2. Germline-derived CDR1 and CDR2 are MNHEY and SVGEGT. The CDR3 has 14 residues. The V and J ends lost 4 bases and 9 bases, in that order; junction bases with no gene match: 3.

The chain uses TRBV11-2 and TRBJ1-2; possible D gene TRBD1, 5 bases. The CDR3 is 17 amino acids. CDR1 SGHAT and CDR2 FQNNGV come from the germline V gene. Trimming took 1 base from V and 4 from J, leaving 19 bases between them. The CDR3, as DNA: TGTGCCAGCAGCTTAGGGCCCCTTTTGACAGAGAGCTATGGCTACACCTTC. Encoded protein: CASSLGPLLTESYGYTF.

A remark on this clone: Within the sample, other DNA sequences also encode this same CDR3. CDR3 DNA sequence: TGTGCCAGCAGCTTAGCGGGAGGGCCTGAGACCCAGTACTTC. Amino acid sequence: CASSLAGGPETQYF. The chain carries TRBV7-2 and TRBJ2-5; 7 positions agree with TRBD2. With 0 bases clipped from V and 5 bases from J, the junction kept 3 bases outside the gene matches. The germline V gene has CDR1 SGHTA and CDR2 FQGNSA. The length of the CDR3 is 14 residues.

The sample holds a few counts of this clone. The chain recombines TRBV20-1 with TRBJ2-7; TRBD1 agrees at 8 bases. This CDR3 region has 15 residues. V trimming: 3 bases; J trimming: 2 bases; junction bases outside the gene matches: 9. CDR1 DFQATT and CDR2 SNEGSKA come from the germline V gene (reference sequence). For the CDR3, the DNA is TGCAGTGCTAGTCGAGGACAGGGACAAGCCTACGAGCAGTACTTC. It codes for CSASRGQGQAYEQYF.

The gene calls are TRBV19 and TRBJ1-6; D gene uncertain. The CDR3 totals 14 residues. V dropped 5 bases and J dropped 7 bases, with 12 bases sitting between them. Germline-derived CDR1 and CDR2 are LNHDA and SQIVND (reference sequence). Here the CDR3 reads CASSSPGRNSPLHF. CDR3 bases: TGTGCCAGTAGTTCCCCGGGGAGAAATTCACCCCTCCACTTT. The whole variable domain, remainder taken from reference TRBV19 and TRBJ1-6, is DGGITQSPKYLFRKEGQNVTLSCEQNLNHDAMYWYRQDPGQGLRLIYYSQIVNDFQKGDIAEGYSVSREKKESFPLTVTSAQKNPTAFYLCASSSPGRNSPLHFGNGTRLTVT.

The V gene is TRBV30, the J gene TRBJ2-2; possible D gene TRBD2, 5 bases. Germline CDR1 is GTSNPN and CDR2 is SVGIG (reference sequence). The CDR3 loop spans 14 amino acids. Trimming shortened V by 2 bases and J by 6 bases, and 13 bases separated the two germline ends. In DNA form, the CDR3 reads TGTGCCTGGAGTCGTACCCGGGGAGCCGGGGAGCTGTTTTTT. Amino acid sequence: CAWSRTRGAGELFF.

J is TRBJ2-3 and V is TRBV3-1 (or the pseudogene TRBV3-2), with 7 bases aligning to TRBD2. V gave up 0 bases and J gave up 2 bases; unmatched junction bases: 5. Germline V gene sequence: CDR1 LGHDT, CDR2 YNNKEL (reference sequence). The CDR3 length is 16 residues. The DNA of the CDR3 is TGTGCCAGCAGCCAAGATAGAAGCGGGACCACAGATACGCAGTATTTT. This codes for CASSQDRSGTTDTQYF.

This clone has only a few counts. This chain connects TRBV28 to TRBJ2-7; 10 nucleotides match TRBD2. Germline trimming cut 6 bases from V and 1 base from J; bases unmatched to any gene: 6. Germline loops: CDR1 MDHEN, CDR2 SYDVKM. The CDR3 is 15 residues long. The CDR3 bases are TGTGCCAGCAGGCCCACTAGCGGGATATCCTACGAGCAGTACTTC. This codes for CASRPTSGISYEQYF.

This chain joins TRBV5-1 and TRBJ2-1; TRBD1 matches 7 bases. After removal of 4 bases from V and 4 bases from J, the junction contained 11 bases not matched to a gene. Germline V gene data show CDR1 as SGHRS and CDR2 as YFSETQ. The CDR3 runs 16 residues. CDR3 residues: CASSPGQVGLYNEQFF. The CDR3, as DNA: TGCGCCAGCAGCCCCGGACAGGTAGGGCTATACAATGAGCAGTTCTTC.

J is TRBJ2-7 and V is TRBV23-1; D might be TRBD2 (7 bases). TRBV23-1 carries the ORF label, with uncertain function. V gave up 6 bases and J gave up 3 bases, with 27 bases separating them. The CDR3 length is 18 residues. Here the CDR3 reads CASSDHRGGAGGDYEQYF. CDR3 in DNA: TGCGCCAGCAGCGACCATAGAGGGGGGGCAGGTGGGGACTACGAGCAGTACTTC.